The next 28 T cell receptor beta chains were all read from a single sample in a study of blood T cell repertoires in COVID-19. Profiled with immunoSEQ multiplex PCR; TCRdb holds only in-frame clones, not every one. There are some 150,000 clones in the sample; about four fifths occur only once, and less than 2.5% lies in the top ten. Material for sequencing was peripheral blood. These receptors were taken from a man between 65 and 80 years old with acute or convalescent COVID-19.

J is TRBJ1-6 and V is TRBV28; D is unclear. Germline V lookup: CDR1 MDHEN, CDR2 SYDVKM. CDR3 length equals 15 residues. V lost 6 bases, J lost 0 bases, and 9 bases lay in between. CDR3 nucleotides: TGTGCCAGCAGACGTACGAGCTCCTATAATTCACCCCTCCACTTT. Its translation: CASRRTSSYNSPLHF.

Many counts were recorded for this clone. This chain joins TRBV3-1 (or the pseudogene TRBV3-2) and TRBJ2-5, with TRBD2 matching 11 bases. The CDR3 consists of 14 residues. Germline lookup yields CDR1 LGHDT and CDR2 YNNKEL (reference sequence). The ends lost 4 bases at V and 3 bases at J; junction bases unmatched: 1. The CDR3 sequence: CASSPTSGEETQYF. For the CDR3, the DNA is TGTGCCAGCAGCCCGACTAGCGGGGAAGAGACCCAGTACTTC.

The chain joins TRBV7-8 to TRBJ2-3, with 8 nucleotides matching TRBD2. The CDR3 extends over 14 amino acids. Germline-derived CDR1 and CDR2 are SGHVS and FQNEAQ. The V segment lost 2 bases and the J segment 4 bases; nucleotides outside the gene matches: 2. The CDR3 is CASSLRTSPDTQYF. The CDR3 DNA reads as TGTGCCAGCAGCTTACGGACTAGCCCAGATACGCAGTATTTT.

This chain connects TRBV24-1 to TRBJ1-1; D ambiguous. V was cut by 4 bases and J by 1 base, with 6 bases left in between. The CDR3 is 13 residues long. Per the germline V gene, CDR1 is KGHDR and CDR2 is SFDVKD. CDR3 residues: CATSEAGNTEAFF. The DNA of the CDR3 is TGTGCCACCAGTGAGGCAGGGAACACTGAAGCTTTCTTT.

This clone was counted a single time. This rearrangement joins TRBV6-5 to TRBJ1-5; TRBD1 is a possible D gene (5 bases). CDR1 and CDR2 from the germline V gene are MNHEY and SVGAGI. This CDR3 has 14 amino acids. V was pared by 8 bases and J by 4 bases, with 15 bases between. CDR3 protein: CASVEQAKNQPQHF. As DNA, the CDR3 is TGTGCCAGCGTGGAACAGGCAAAGAATCAGCCCCAGCATTTT.

This clone was found a few times. The chain has TRBV2 and TRBJ1-2; no definite D call. V shed 6 bases and J shed 4 bases, with 15 bases lying between them. The CDR3 is 14 amino acids. The germline V gene encodes CDR1 SNHLY and CDR2 FYNNEI. The CDR3 sequence: CASRTTRAGYGYTF. The CDR3 DNA is TGTGCCAGCAGAACTACTAGAGCCGGCTATGGCTACACCTTC.

The V gene is TRBV27, the J gene TRBJ2-7, with a possible D match to TRBD1 (5 bases). Trimming shortened V by 3 bases and J by 0 bases, and 18 bases separated the two germline ends. This CDR3 contains 17 residues. Germline V gives CDR1 MNHEY, CDR2 SMNVEV (reference sequence). This CDR3 reads CASSFPQTAKYSYEQYF. The CDR3 DNA sequence: TGTGCCAGCAGTTTCCCACAGACAGCCAAATACTCCTACGAGCAGTACTTC.

CDR3 protein: CASGTGPYNEQFF. CDR3 DNA: TGTGCCAGTGGGACAGGGCCCTACAATGAGCAGTTCTTC. V is TRBV6-5 and J is TRBJ2-1; 9 bases line up with TRBD1. The germline gives CDR1 MNHEY, CDR2 SVGAGI. The ends lost 9 bases at V and 2 bases at J; junction bases unmatched: 2. The CDR3 consists of 13 residues.

V is TRBV6-6 and J is TRBJ1-1; D remains ambiguous. The CDR3 covers 12 residues. Trimming shortened V by 0 bases and J by 8 bases, and 7 bases separated the two germline ends. Germline assignment: CDR1 MNHNY and CDR2 SVGAGI (reference sequence). CDR3: CASSYSFGEAFF. CDR3 bases: TGTGCCAGCAGTTACTCGTTCGGGGAAGCTTTCTTT.

The gene calls are TRBV4-2 and TRBJ1-6; D remains ambiguous. Germline V gives CDR1 LGHNA, CDR2 YNFKEQ. The CDR3 is 16 residues long. V was trimmed by 5 bases and J by 0 bases, leaving 11 bases between them. The CDR3 coding sequence is TGTGCCAGCAGCTTGGGCCAGAGCTCCTATAATTCACCCCTCCACTTT. Its translation is CASSLGQSSYNSPLHF.

The chain carries TRBV15 and TRBJ2-5, with a possible D match to TRBD1 (5 bases). Per germline, CDR1 LNHNV and CDR2 YYDKDF (reference sequence). The CDR3 is 16 amino acids. Trimming stripped 2 bases from V and 0 bases from J, with 13 bases between. The CDR3 here is CATSRNAGPYQETQYF. CDR3 sequence (DNA): TGTGCCACCAGCAGAAATGCAGGGCCCTACCAAGAGACCCAGTACTTC.

The rearrangement joins TRBV9 to TRBJ2-3; 15 bases match TRBD2. In germline, CDR1 is SGDLS, CDR2 YYNGEE. The CDR3 covers 16 residues. V was clipped by 2 bases and J by 5 bases; unmatched bases: 3. Here the CDR3 reads CASSVGLAGGLDTQYF. Written as DNA, the CDR3 is TGTGCCAGCAGCGTGGGACTAGCGGGGGGATTAGATACGCAGTATTTT.

The genes are TRBV9 and TRBJ2-2, with D uncertain. Trimming shortened V by 0 bases and J by 4 bases, and 10 bases separated the two germline ends. Germline values: CDR1 SGDLS, CDR2 YYNGEE. The CDR3 extends over 15 amino acids. The CDR3 sequence: CASSVGSASTGELFF. The CDR3 DNA reads as TGTGCCAGCAGCGTAGGGAGCGCCTCCACCGGGGAGCTGTTTTTT.

This clone has only one observation. This chain connects TRBV11-3 to TRBJ2-1; 8 bases are shared with TRBD2. CDR3 length equals 13 residues. Germline V lookup: CDR1 SGHNT, CDR2 YENEEA. Losses at the gene ends were 5 bases for V and 10 bases for J; bases not matched to a gene: 7. For the CDR3, the DNA is TGTGCCAGCAGCGGACGGGGGGGCGACGAGCAGTTCTTC. It is translated as CASSGRGGDEQFF.

This clone was seen at least ten times. The chain uses TRBV29-1 and TRBJ1-1; 7 bases match TRBD1. CDR1 and CDR2 from the germline V gene are SQVTM and ANQGSEA. V dropped 7 bases and J dropped 3; count of bases not matched to a gene: 11. This CDR3 is 14 amino acids long. CDR3 sequence reads: CSGNRGNVYTEAFF. In DNA form, the CDR3 reads TGCAGCGGTAACAGGGGAAACGTGTACACTGAAGCTTTCTTT.

CDR3: CASSPDRGGSPLHF. The CDR3 DNA is TGTGCCAGCAGCCCCGACAGGGGAGGATCACCCCTCCACTTT. The chain couples TRBV3-1 (or the pseudogene TRBV3-2) to TRBJ1-6; 8 positions match TRBD1. V was pared by 4 bases and J by 10 bases, with 6 bases of the junction left unmatched. Germline CDR1 and CDR2: LGHDT and YNNKEL (reference sequence). The CDR3 loop spans 14 amino acids.

CDR3 protein: CASSSEGQGAIYEQYF. The CDR3 nucleotides are TGTGCCAGTAGTAGTGAGGGACAGGGGGCCATCTACGAGCAGTACTTC. This chain connects TRBV19 to TRBJ2-7; the match to TRBD1 covers 12 bases. Germline CDR1 and CDR2: LNHDA and SQIVND (reference sequence). V was clipped by 4 bases and J by 3 bases; unmatched bases: 7. The CDR3 is made up of 16 amino acids.

The rearrangement uses TRBV5-1 and TRBJ2-5; TRBD1 matches 9 bases. V trimming: 0 bases; J trimming: 2 bases; junction bases outside the gene matches: 2. Germline V CDR1 and CDR2: SGHRS, YFSETQ. The length of the CDR3 is 15 residues. Here the CDR3 DNA reads TGCGCCAGCAGCTTGGGGGGACAGGGACAAGAGACCCAGTACTTC. This translates into CASSLGGQGQETQYF.

In this sample, this clone turned up many times. The chain combines TRBV7-8 with TRBJ2-2; D is ambiguous. V was cut by 7 bases and J by 6 bases, with 12 bases left in between. Germline assignment: CDR1 SGHVS and CDR2 FQNEAQ. The CDR3 loop spans 13 amino acids. Here the CDR3 reads CASTYGYSGELFF. The CDR3 region has the DNA TGTGCCAGCACCTACGGGTATTCCGGGGAGCTGTTTTTT.

A note on this clone: This sample also contains other DNA sequences that code for the same CDR3. The rearrangement joins TRBV9 to TRBJ2-2; D may be TRBD1 (7 bases). The CDR3 extends over 16 amino acids. The V end lost 3 bases, the J end lost 0 bases, and 12 bases lay between the germline ends. Germline assignment: CDR1 SGDLS and CDR2 YYNGEE. This CDR3 is CASSARDRPNTGELFF. The DNA for the CDR3 is TGTGCCAGCAGCGCGCGGGACAGACCGAACACCGGGGAGCTGTTTTTT.

This clone was seen more than once but under ten times. The chain joins TRBV7-8 to TRBJ2-1, with 7 positions matching TRBD2. V lost 2 bases to trimming and J lost 9 bases; unmatched junction nucleotides: 10. Germline loops: CDR1 SGHVS, CDR2 FQNEAQ. The CDR3 covers 15 residues. The CDR3 is CASSLRRETRREQFF. In nucleotides, the CDR3 is TGTGCCAGCAGCTTACGGCGGGAGACCAGGCGTGAGCAGTTCTTC.

This chain links TRBV12-3 or TRBV12-4 with TRBJ1-2; D remains ambiguous. The CDR3 covers 13 residues. Trimming took 3 bases from V and 2 from J, leaving 7 bases between them. The CDR3 nucleotides are TGTGCCAGCAGTTTGTCCCTGAACTATGGCTACACCTTC. This sequence encodes CASSLSLNYGYTF.

The chain joins TRBV2 to TRBJ2-7; 11 bases are a match to TRBD2. V shed 6 bases and J 3 bases; nucleotides not matched to a gene: 10. The length of the CDR3 is 16 residues. The germline V gene has CDR1 SNHLY and CDR2 FYNNEI. The CDR3: CASRPAGTSGYYEQYF. The CDR3 DNA follows: TGTGCCAGCAGGCCCGCGGGGACTAGCGGTTACTACGAGCAGTACTTC. The variable domain in full, completed from reference TRBV2 and TRBJ2-7, reads EPEVTQTPSHQVTQMGQEVILRCVPISNHLYFYWYRQILGQKVEFLVSFYNNEISEKSEIFDDQFSVERPDGSNFTLKIRSTKLEDSAMYFCASRPAGTSGYYEQYFGPGTRLTVT.

J is TRBJ2-5 and V is TRBV6-1; D unresolved. V lost 2 bases and J 2 bases, leaving 6 bases between the germline ends. CDR3 size: 13 residues. In germline, CDR1 is MNHNS, CDR2 SASEGT. CDR3 DNA sequence: TGTGCCAGCAGTGAACCCCAACAAGAGACCCAGTACTTC. It is translated as CASSEPQQETQYF.

The V call is TRBV5-1, the J call TRBJ2-3; 8 nucleotides line up with TRBD1. CDR3 length: 15 amino acids. After removal of 0 bases from V and 5 bases from J, the junction contained 5 bases not matched to a gene. Germline CDR1 reads SGHRS; CDR2 reads YFSETQ. The CDR3 bases are TGCGCCAGCAGCTTGGAGGCCAGGGGGCGAGATACGCAGTATTTT. Translated: CASSLEARGRDTQYF.

The rearrangement uses TRBV9 and TRBJ1-2; tentative D call: TRBD1 (5 bases). This CDR3 comprises 15 residues. In germline, CDR1 is SGDLS, CDR2 YYNGEE. V was clipped by 0 bases and J by 0 bases, with 9 bases between them. CDR3 DNA: TGTGCCAGCAGCGTAGTTGACAGCCCTAACTATGGCTACACCTTC. Translation gives CASSVVDSPNYGYTF.

The CDR3 region is CATSDGQFHEQYF. The CDR3 nucleotides are TGTGCCACCAGTGATGGACAGTTCCACGAGCAGTACTTC. This sequence joins TRBV24-1 and TRBJ2-7, with a possible D match to TRBD1 (6 bases). The CDR3 length is 13 residues. Trimming removed 3 bases at V and 5 bases at J, with 10 bases between. CDR1 is KGHDR, CDR2 SFDVKD, per germline.

V and J are TRBV5-1 and TRBJ1-2, with no clear D. Trimming removed 1 base at V and 2 bases at J, with 12 bases between. From germline, CDR1 is SGHRS and CDR2 YFSETQ. The CDR3 spans 15 residues. The CDR3 loop is CASSLYGESNYGYTF. CDR3 sequence (DNA): TGCGCCAGCAGCTTGTACGGGGAGTCAAACTATGGCTACACCTTC.